The clone carrying this T cell receptor (beta chain) was detected once. This specimen comes from a study of T cell responses to AZD1222 COVID-19 vaccine. Only in-frame clones appear in the TCRdb table, and some are missing; sequencing was by immunoSEQ multiplex PCR. This sample has about 120,000 clones, with approximately 90% found just once. The CDR3 length is 15 residues. The V gene's germline CDR1 is MNHEY and CDR2 SVGAGI. Trimming cost V 6 bases and J 5 bases; bases outside gene matches: 10. The sequences come from peripheral blood, collected on day 0 of AZD1222 vaccination. The TCR was taken from an adult in good health. V usage is TRBV6-5 and J usage is TRBJ1-2, with 9 bases fitting TRBD1. CDR3 DNA: TGTGCCAGCAGACGAGGACAGGGGTCGGGGTATGGCTACACCTTC. This encodes CASRRGQGSGYGYTF.